A single T cell receptor beta chain is shown here with its context. Assay: immunoSEQ multiplex PCR; the TCRdb copy retains only in-frame clones and omits some. The sample yields over 800,000 clones, around 93% seen once. This entry is derived from a study of shared clonotypes between healthy human individuals. Naive CD8 cells, CD45RO-negative and positively selected for CCR7, excluded terminally differentiated effector memory CD45RA+ cells. CDR1 and CDR2 (germline): SGHVS, FQNEAQ. J lost 4 bases, V lost 5 bases, and 11 bases had no gene match. The CDR3 contains 16 residues. This chain connects TRBV7-8 to TRBJ2-7; 10 nucleotides match TRBD2. What was sequenced was naive CD8+ T cells sorted from blood. This TCR came from a man aged 25 to 40 in good health. CDR3 region: CASSQAGLAGVYEQYF. The CDR3 DNA reads as TGTGCCAGCAGCCAAGCGGGGCTAGCGGGAGTTTACGAGCAGTACTTC.